This T cell receptor beta chain was sequenced in a study of blood T cell repertoires in COVID-19. Study-level information: Both acute and convalescent COVID-19 samples were obtained from the United States, Italy and Spain. T cells, B-cell-depleted T cells, or PBMCs supplied cDNA or gDNA.

The CDR3 covers 17 residues. After removal of 4 bases from V and 4 bases from J, the junction contained 9 bases not matched to a gene. Germline-derived CDR1 and CDR2 are SGHDT and YYEEEE. In the original analysis: By means of reference gene primer amplification, nucleated cell counts were estimated. Sequencing used immunoSEQ multiplex PCR; TCRdb keeps in-frame clones, though not all of them. The V and J calls and clone size are taken from that table; D and trimming were inferred from the DNA. The sample has approximately 130,000 clones, approximately 85% seen once; the top ten hold approximately 4%. V and J are TRBV5-6 and TRBJ2-3; 13 bases map to TRBD2. The sequenced sample was peripheral blood. The receptor comes from a human donor in a cohort sampled during active COVID-19. The CDR3 DNA follows: TGTGCCAGCAGCCCGCAAACTAGCGGGAGGGTAGCAGATACGCAGTATTTT. Translation: CASSPQTSGRVADTQYF.